This is a list of T cell receptor beta chains from one sample in a study of blood T cell repertoires in COVID-19. The method was immunoSEQ multiplex PCR; TCRdb's version includes in-frame clones alone and lacks a portion of them. The sample consists of 250,000 or so clones, 85% to 90% of them appearing once. What was sequenced was peripheral blood. These receptors originate from a woman aged 55-70 years with COVID-19, enrolled during active disease. The CDR3 runs from the conserved cysteine through the conserved F or W. The order of the fields is clone size, V gene, D gene, J gene, CDR3 protein, CDR3 DNA. A D gene is named only where the DNA matches it firmly. Clone size is given for some rows only: seen once, a few or many times, or a class if the clone is expanded.

clone size: NA; V gene: TRBV9; D gene: NA; J gene: TRBJ1-3; CDR3 protein: CASSVAYEQGRSGNTIYF; CDR3 DNA: TGTGCCAGCAGCGTAGCTTATGAGCAGGGCCGCTCTGGAAACACCATATATTTT
clone size: once; V gene: TRBV30; D gene: NA; J gene: TRBJ1-5; CDR3 protein: CAWGPMGTGQPQHF; CDR3 DNA: TGTGCCTGGGGGCCCATGGGTACGGGTCAGCCCCAGCATTTT
clone size: NA; V gene: TRBV6-6; D gene: TRBD1; J gene: TRBJ2-2; CDR3 protein: CASSYSGQGAGELFF; CDR3 DNA: TGTGCCAGCAGTTACTCCGGACAGGGAGCCGGGGAGCTGTTTTTT
clone size: NA; V gene: TRBV20-1; D gene: NA; J gene: TRBJ2-3; CDR3 protein: CSASAWGIGTDTQYF; CDR3 DNA: TGCAGTGCTAGTGCTTGGGGCATTGGCACAGATACGCAGTATTTT
clone size: NA; V gene: TRBV5-8; D gene: NA; J gene: TRBJ2-2; CDR3 protein: CASSLQGTGELFF; CDR3 DNA: TGTGCCAGCAGCTTGCAGGGCACCGGGGAGCTGTTTTTT
clone size: NA; V gene: TRBV6-5; D gene: NA; J gene: TRBJ1-1; CDR3 protein: CASNRYDGTEAFF; CDR3 DNA: TGTGCCAGCAACAGGTACGATGGCACTGAAGCTTTCTTT
clone size: few; V gene: TRBV28; D gene: NA; J gene: TRBJ1-2; CDR3 protein: CASSSAQVSHGYTF; CDR3 DNA: TGTGCCAGCAGTTCCGCACAGGTTAGCCATGGCTACACCTTC
clone size: NA; V gene: TRBV3-1/TRBV3-2; D gene: TRBD2; J gene: TRBJ2-2; CDR3 protein: CASSQEGRGSGRVTGELFF; CDR3 DNA: TGTGCCAGCAGCCAAGAGGGCAGGGGTAGCGGGAGAGTGACCGGGGAGCTGTTTTTT
clone size: once; V gene: TRBV7-2; D gene: NA; J gene: TRBJ2-2; CDR3 protein: CASRYTGKNGELFF; CDR3 DNA: TGTGCCAGCAGATATACGGGGAAGAACGGGGAGCTGTTTTTT
clone size: NA; V gene: TRBV29-1; D gene: TRBD1; J gene: TRBJ2-7; CDR3 protein: CSGGPGGARRYEQYF; CDR3 DNA: TGCAGCGGCGGGCCAGGGGGAGCCCGAAGGTACGAGCAGTACTTC
clone size: once; V gene: TRBV11-1; D gene: TRBD1; J gene: TRBJ2-4; CDR3 protein: CASSLAGQGAAKNIQYF; CDR3 DNA: TGTGCCAGCAGCTTAGCGGGACAGGGGGCCGCCAAAAACATTCAGTACTTC
clone size: NA; V gene: TRBV20-1; D gene: NA; J gene: TRBJ1-3; CDR3 protein: CSAPVGNTIYF; CDR3 DNA: TGCAGTGCCCCAGTAGGAAACACCATATATTTT
clone size: NA; V gene: TRBV12-3/TRBV12-4; D gene: NA; J gene: TRBJ1-5; CDR3 protein: CASSSPPDQPQHF; CDR3 DNA: TGTGCCAGCAGTTCTCCCCCAGATCAGCCCCAGCATTTT
clone size: NA; V gene: TRBV7-9; D gene: NA; J gene: TRBJ1-2; CDR3 protein: CASSLNGAGNYGYTF; CDR3 DNA: TGTGCCAGCAGCTTAAACGGGGCGGGGAACTATGGCTACACCTTC
clone size: NA; V gene: TRBV6-5; D gene: NA; J gene: TRBJ1-5; CDR3 protein: CASRRKRGPQHF; CDR3 DNA: TGTGCCAGCAGACGGAAGCGGGGGCCCCAGCATTTT
clone size: NA; V gene: TRBV7-2; D gene: NA; J gene: TRBJ2-1; CDR3 protein: CASSQDSGGLLSNEQFF; CDR3 DNA: TGTGCCAGCAGCCAAGACTCCGGGGGGCTTCTATCCAATGAGCAGTTCTTC
clone size: once; V gene: TRBV9; D gene: NA; J gene: TRBJ2-1; CDR3 protein: CASSVGESYNEQFF; CDR3 DNA: TGTGCCAGCAGCGTGGGCGAATCCTACAATGAGCAGTTCTTC
clone size: NA; V gene: TRBV4-1; D gene: TRBD2; J gene: TRBJ2-1; CDR3 protein: CASSQPASGRKNEQFF; CDR3 DNA: TGCGCCAGCAGCCAACCTGCTAGCGGGAGGAAGAATGAGCAGTTCTTC
clone size: NA; V gene: TRBV6-5; D gene: NA; J gene: TRBJ1-2; CDR3 protein: CASRRGQGNYGYTF; CDR3 DNA: TGTGCCAGCAGACGGGGACAAGGGAACTATGGCTACACCTTC
clone size: NA; V gene: TRBV30; D gene: NA; J gene: TRBJ2-3; CDR3 protein: CAWSVLGAGAAGDTQYF; CDR3 DNA: TGTGCCTGGAGTGTACTGGGGGCAGGGGCTGCTGGAGATACGCAGTATTTT
clone size: NA; V gene: TRBV7-2; D gene: TRBD1; J gene: TRBJ2-3; CDR3 protein: CASSGQGTTDTQYF; CDR3 DNA: TGTGCCAGCAGTGGACAGGGGACCACAGATACGCAGTATTTT
clone size: NA; V gene: TRBV24-1; D gene: NA; J gene: TRBJ1-2; CDR3 protein: CATSAGESGYTF; CDR3 DNA: TGTGCCACCAGTGCGGGTGAGAGTGGCTACACCTTC
clone size: NA; V gene: TRBV28; D gene: TRBD2; J gene: TRBJ2-2; CDR3 protein: CASSLSGGSEHTGELFF; CDR3 DNA: TGTGCCAGCAGTTTAAGCGGGGGCTCCGAGCACACCGGGGAGCTGTTTTTT
clone size: NA; V gene: TRBV7-9; D gene: TRBD2; J gene: TRBJ2-3; CDR3 protein: CASSLWTSGRPRDTQYF; CDR3 DNA: TGTGCCAGCAGCCTTTGGACTAGCGGGAGGCCCCGGGATACGCAGTATTTT
clone size: NA; V gene: TRBV6-2/TRBV6-3; D gene: TRBD1; J gene: TRBJ2-1; CDR3 protein: CASSYSGDRGRGPYNEQFF; CDR3 DNA: TGTGCCAGCAGTTACTCGGGAGACAGGGGGCGCGGACCCTACAATGAGCAGTTCTTC
clone size: NA; V gene: TRBV18; D gene: TRBD1; J gene: TRBJ1-5; CDR3 protein: CASSPGDRGRQPQHF; CDR3 DNA: TGTGCCAGCTCACCAGGGGACAGGGGTAGGCAGCCCCAGCATTTT
clone size: NA; V gene: TRBV27; D gene: TRBD2; J gene: TRBJ2-5; CDR3 protein: CASSYRPGLAGPAQYF; CDR3 DNA: TGTGCCAGCAGTTACCGACCGGGACTAGCGGGGCCGGCCCAGTACTTC